This T cell receptor (beta chain) emerged from a study of control samples from healthy donors and cancer patients. The CDR3 has 13 amino acids. Germline lookup yields CDR1 SGHVS and CDR2 FQNEAQ. V lost 3 bases to trimming and J lost 5 bases, with 11 bases between them. Profiled with immunoSEQ multiplex PCR; TCRdb holds only in-frame clones, not every one. The data show about 54,000 clones, around 95% seen once. The chain uses TRBV7-8 and TRBJ2-7; D possibly matches TRBD1 or TRBD2 (5 bases each). This TCR came from a woman under 40 in good health. The sequencing input was blood. The CDR3, as DNA: TGTGCCAGCAGCTTCGGGCAGGGAGACGAGCAGTACTTC. The encoded protein is CASSFGQGDEQYF. Full variable domain (outside the CDR3, taken from reference TRBV7-8 and TRBJ2-7): GAGVSQSPRYKVAKRGQDVALRCDPISGHVSLFWYQQALGQGPEFLTYFQNEAQLDKSGLPSDRFFAERPEGSVSTLKIQRTQQEDSAVYLCASSFGQGDEQYFGPGTRLTVT.